The 29 T cell receptor beta chains reported below all come from one sample, sequenced in a study of blood T cell repertoires in COVID-19. Sequencing used immunoSEQ multiplex PCR; TCRdb keeps in-frame clones, though not all of them. The sample carries under 80,000 clones, about four fifths recorded once. The sequenced material came from peripheral blood. The receptors originated from a human donor in a cohort sampled during active COVID-19.

The V call is TRBV27, the J call TRBJ2-7; 7 bases are shared with TRBD2. V lost 5 bases to trimming and J lost 6 bases; unmatched junction nucleotides: 13. The CDR3 is 15 amino acids. Germline V CDR1 and CDR2: MNHEY, SMNVEV (reference sequence). CDR3 nucleotide sequence: TGTGCCAGCAGTCCCGCCGGGACTACCTCTAGCGAGCAGTACTTC. Protein: CASSPAGTTSSEQYF.

The chain carries TRBV7-9 and TRBJ1-1; D uncertain. V lost 5 bases and J 4 bases, leaving 11 bases between the germline ends. Germline values: CDR1 SEHNR, CDR2 FQNEAQ (reference sequence). There are 13 residues in the CDR3. The CDR3 region has the DNA TGTGCCAGCAGCCCACTTCGGGGCACTGAAGCTTTCTTT. As protein: CASSPLRGTEAFF. Full variable domain (outside the CDR3, taken from reference TRBV7-9 and TRBJ1-1): DTGVSQNPRHKITKRGQNVTFRCDPISEHNRLYWYRQTLGQGPEFLTYFQNEAQLEKSRLLSDRFSAERPKGSFSTLEIQRTEQGDSAMYLCASSPLRGTEAFFGQGTRLTVV.

The chain combines TRBV2 with TRBJ2-1; TRBD2 matches at 7 bases. J lost 8 bases, V lost 7 bases, and 8 bases had no gene match. The length of the CDR3 is 13 residues. Germline-derived CDR1 and CDR2 are SNHLY and FYNNEI. CDR3 nucleotides: TGTGCCAGCAAGCTTACTAGCGACGATGAGCAGTTCTTC. Protein sequence: CASKLTSDDEQFF.

This clone is a singleton in its sample. The chain combines TRBV7-2 with TRBJ2-1; the D gene is possibly TRBD2 (6 bases). V lost 2 bases and J lost 7, with 12 bases in between. The CDR3 length is 14 residues. The V gene's germline CDR1 is SGHTA and CDR2 FQGNSA. The CDR3 DNA reads as TGTGCCAGCAGCTTATGGCGGGACCTAAATGAGCAGTTCTTC. It is translated as CASSLWRDLNEQFF.

This clone was detected only once. This chain links TRBV5-5 with TRBJ2-7; TRBD1 matches at 7 bases. The CDR3 extends over 14 amino acids. The junction had 8 bases not matched to a gene; V was cut back by 3 bases and J by 5 bases. CDR1 and CDR2 (germline): SGHKS, YYEKEE (reference sequence). DNA for the CDR3: TGTGCCAGCAGCTCCCCGACAGGGATAAACGAGCAGTACTTC. This translates into CASSSPTGINEQYF.

This clone was seen only once. V gene TRBV7-2 combines with J gene TRBJ2-5, with 8 bases aligning to TRBD2. From germline, CDR1 is SGHTA and CDR2 FQGNSA. The CDR3 consists of 15 residues. With V trimmed by 8 bases and J by 4 bases, 12 bases remained unmatched. In DNA, the CDR3 is TGTGCCAGCTCCGCGGGCGGGAGGATTGTAGAGACCCAGTACTTC. This gives the protein CASSAGGRIVETQYF.

The V call is TRBV6-2 or TRBV6-3, the J call TRBJ1-4; 8 nucleotides line up with TRBD1. Trimming at V came to 0 bases and at J to 0 bases, leaving 6 bases not matched to a gene. The germline V gene encodes CDR1 MNHEY and CDR2 SVGEGT. This CDR3 is built from 18 residues. DNA for the CDR3: TGTGCCAGCAGTTACTCCGGGACAGGACTCACAACTAATGAAAAACTGTTTTTT. Encoded protein: CASSYSGTGLTTNEKLFF.

This chain joins TRBV7-9 and TRBJ1-2; 8 bases are shared with TRBD1. This CDR3 spans 14 amino acids. V lost 4 bases and J lost 8; bases outside the gene matches: 9. Germline V lookup: CDR1 SEHNR, CDR2 FQNEAQ (reference sequence). The CDR3 is CASSSGQGAVGYTF. CDR3 DNA: TGTGCCAGCAGCTCCGGGCAGGGGGCCGTGGGCTACACCTTC.

The chain combines TRBV5-1 with TRBJ2-1, with TRBD2 matching over 11 bases. Looked up from germline, CDR1 is SGHRS and CDR2 is YFSETQ. V shed 4 bases and J 4 bases; nucleotides not matched to a gene: 4. The CDR3 contains 15 residues. The chain's CDR3 is CASSGGTSGYNEQFF. The CDR3 nucleotides read TGCGCCAGCAGCGGAGGGACTAGCGGTTACAATGAGCAGTTCTTC.

This sequence joins TRBV25-1 and TRBJ1-1; 9 positions agree with TRBD1. With V trimmed by 3 bases and J by 3 bases, 5 bases remained unmatched. CDR3 length equals 15 residues. Looked up from germline, CDR1 is MGHDK and CDR2 is SYGVNS. CDR3 sequence (DNA): TGTGCCAGCAGTGATACACAGGGGGCGTACACTGAAGCTTTCTTT. Its translation is CASSDTQGAYTEAFF.

V is TRBV6-2 or TRBV6-3 and J is TRBJ1-4; D is uncertain. Germline loops: CDR1 MNHEY, CDR2 SVGEGT. CDR3 size: 14 residues. V was pared by 6 bases and J by 0 bases, with 8 bases between. DNA of the CDR3: TGTGCCAGCAGCCCTCGGTCAACTAATGAAAAACTGTTTTTT. Amino acid sequence: CASSPRSTNEKLFF.

V is TRBV5-8 and J is TRBJ1-6, with no clear D. The CDR3 extends over 13 amino acids. The V gene's germline CDR1 is SGHTS and CDR2 YDEGEE. Trimming left V 3 bases short and J 7 bases short, with 8 bases between. The CDR3 here is CASSWEKNSPLHF. DNA of the CDR3: TGTGCCAGCAGCTGGGAGAAGAATTCACCCCTCCACTTT.

V and J are TRBV30 and TRBJ2-1; 7 bases map to TRBD1. The CDR3 is 10 amino acids. CDR1 is GTSNPN, CDR2 SVGIG, per germline (reference sequence). The trim removed 5 bases at V and 12 bases at J, leaving 4 bases unmatched. DNA of the CDR3: TGTGCCTGGGAGACAGGGAGGCAGTTCTTC. This codes for CAWETGRQFF.

V gene TRBV12-5 combines with J gene TRBJ2-3; possible D gene TRBD2, 6 bases. V was cut by 4 bases and J by 2 bases, with 13 bases left in between. Germline CDR1 LGHNT, CDR2 FRNRAP. The CDR3 runs 15 residues. The CDR3 DNA reads as TGTGCTAGTGGTTCCCCTAGACTAGACACAGATACGCAGTATTTT. The encoded protein is CASGSPRLDTDTQYF.

V and J are TRBV6-2 or TRBV6-3 and TRBJ2-7; D perhaps matches TRBD1 (5 bases). Germline CDR1 reads MNHEY; CDR2 reads SVGEGT. The V and J ends lost 0 bases and 1 base respectively, with 16 bases between them. The CDR3 has 17 amino acids. CDR3 bases: TGTGCCAGCAGTTACTCGTATAGGGCACAGGAGTCCTACGAGCAGTACTTC. Its protein is CASSYSYRAQESYEQYF.

The gene calls are TRBV25-1 and TRBJ1-2, with TRBD1 identical over 10 bases. V trimming: 0 bases; J trimming: 8 bases; junction bases outside the gene matches: 6. This CDR3 region has 15 residues. Germline V gene data show CDR1 as MGHDK and CDR2 as SYGVNS. In DNA, the CDR3 is TGTGCCAGCAGTGAATATGGGGACAGGGGATACGGCTACACCTTC. Encoded protein: CASSEYGDRGYGYTF.

This chain joins TRBV6-2 or TRBV6-3 and TRBJ1-1; possibly TRBD1 for D (6 bases). Germline values: CDR1 MNHEY, CDR2 SVGEGT. V was cut by 0 bases and J by 1 base, with 15 bases left in between. This CDR3 has 17 amino acids. DNA of the CDR3: TGTGCCAGCAGTTACTCGAGGGGGGGTAAGGAGAACACTGAAGCTTTCTTT. It encodes CASSYSRGGKENTEAFF.

This clone was picked up one time. This chain links TRBV6-1 with TRBJ1-5; D gene uncertain. This CDR3 comprises 15 residues. The V gene lost 0 bases and the J gene lost 3 bases, with 9 bases spanning the gap. CDR1 is MNHNS, CDR2 SASEGT, per germline. The CDR3 sequence is CASSEAVQNNQPQHF. In DNA form, the CDR3 reads TGTGCCAGCAGTGAAGCTGTACAGAACAATCAGCCCCAGCATTTT.

The chain carries TRBV6-2 or TRBV6-3 and TRBJ2-5, with D possibly being TRBD1 (6 bases). Looked up from germline, CDR1 is MNHEY and CDR2 is SVGEGT. V dropped 6 bases and J dropped 4 bases, with 15 bases sitting between them. CDR3 size: 14 residues. CDR3 amino acids: CASSPRGRGETQYF. The CDR3 DNA follows: TGTGCCAGCAGCCCCAGGGGCCGGGGAGAGACCCAGTACTTC.

This chain joins TRBV11-2 and TRBJ2-7, with unresolved D. The CDR3 loop spans 16 amino acids. CDR1 and CDR2 from the germline V gene are SGHAT and FQNNGV. Trimming shortened V by 2 bases and J by 0 bases, and 14 bases separated the two germline ends. The CDR3 DNA is TGTGCCAGCAGCTTAAGTCAGTTGACAAGCTCCTACGAGCAGTACTTC. Translation: CASSLSQLTSSYEQYF. Together with reference TRBV11-2 and TRBJ2-7, the CDR3 gives the full variable domain: EAGVAQSPRYKIIEKRQSVAFWCNPISGHATLYWYQQILGQGPKLLIQFQNNGVVDDSQLPKDRFSAERLKGVDSTLKIQPAKLEDSAVYLCASSLSQLTSSYEQYFGPGTRLTVT.

This chain connects TRBV4-3 to TRBJ1-2, with 7 bases identical to TRBD1. Germline values: CDR1 LGHNA, CDR2 YSLEER. The CDR3 is 15 residues long. V lost 0 bases, J lost 5 bases, and 6 bases stayed unmatched. The CDR3 loop reads CASSQEEGAKYGYTF. Written as DNA, the CDR3 is TGCGCCAGCAGCCAAGAAGAGGGGGCAAAGTATGGCTACACCTTC.

The chain uses TRBV28 and TRBJ2-6; 13 nucleotides match TRBD2. The CDR3 extends over 17 amino acids. V lost 5 bases and J lost 0; bases outside the gene matches: 1. The germline gives CDR1 MDHEN, CDR2 SYDVKM. DNA for the CDR3: TGTGCCAGCAGTCGACTAGCGGGGGGCTCTGGGGCCAACGTCCTGACTTTC. This encodes CASSRLAGGSGANVLTF.

This clone was seen only once. The chain is built from TRBV2 and TRBJ2-5; 9 bases match TRBD2. The CDR3 length is 15 residues. Losses at the gene ends were 5 bases for V and 5 bases for J; bases not matched to a gene: 9. Germline V gives CDR1 SNHLY, CDR2 FYNNEI. CDR3 sequence: CASSLAGAAWETQYF. In DNA, the CDR3 is TGTGCCAGCAGTTTAGCGGGAGCGGCATGGGAGACCCAGTACTTC. The full variable domain, completed using reference TRBV2 and TRBJ2-5, is EPEVTQTPSHQVTQMGQEVILRCVPISNHLYFYWYRQILGQKVEFLVSFYNNEISEKSEIFDDQFSVERPDGSNFTLKIRSTKLEDSAMYFCASSLAGAAWETQYFGPGTRLLVL.

The V and J genes are TRBV18 and TRBJ2-2; D ambiguous. The CDR3 has 15 residues. The ends were cut back, 6 bases at V and 4 bases at J, with 15 bases in the middle. Germline V gives CDR1 KGHSH, CDR2 LQKENI. The CDR3 reads CASSILGPGTGELFF. CDR3 nucleotides: TGTGCCAGCTCTATACTCGGCCCAGGCACCGGGGAGCTGTTTTTT.

This rearrangement joins TRBV21-1 to TRBJ2-7; the table's D call TRBD1 went unverified against the DNA. TRBV21-1 constitutes a pseudogene. The CDR3 has 16 amino acids. In DNA, the CDR3 is TGTGCCAGCAGCATTAAAAACAGGGGGACCTCCTACGAGCAGTACTTC. It is translated as CASSIKNRGTSYEQYF.

This rearrangement joins TRBV7-6 to TRBJ2-6, with 7 bases lining up with TRBD1. The germline V gene has CDR1 SGHVS and CDR2 FNYEAQ. The junction had 6 bases not matched to a gene; V was cut back by 1 base and J by 0 bases. The CDR3 length is 18 residues. This CDR3 reads CASSLVGTVSSGANVLTF. In DNA, the CDR3 is TGTGCCAGCAGCTTAGTGGGGACAGTGAGCTCTGGGGCCAACGTCCTGACTTTC.

The chain joins TRBV18 to TRBJ1-2; 9 nucleotides match TRBD1. CDR1 and CDR2 (germline): KGHSH, LQKENI. The junction had 4 bases not matched to a gene; V was cut back by 5 bases and J by 3 bases. The CDR3 spans 14 residues. CDR3 DNA sequence: TGTGCCAGCTCAGGGACAGGGAAAGACTATGGCTACACCTTC. Residues: CASSGTGKDYGYTF.

In its sample, this clone was seen once. The chain employs TRBV5-1 and TRBJ1-3, with D possibly matching TRBD1 (5 bases). Per germline, CDR1 SGHRS and CDR2 YFSETQ. Trimming removed 4 bases at V and 2 bases at J, with 10 bases between. CDR3 length: 14 amino acids. The CDR3 coding sequence is TGCGCCAGCAGCGTGGACATGACTGGAAACACCATATATTTT. Residues: CASSVDMTGNTIYF.

Only a few counts were recorded for this clone. V is TRBV5-1 and J is TRBJ2-7; possible D gene TRBD1, 5 bases. V was shortened by 0 bases and J by 2 bases, with 12 bases between the two germline ends. The germline V gene encodes CDR1 SGHRS and CDR2 YFSETQ. This CDR3 has 15 amino acids. CDR3 bases: TGCGCCAGCAGCTTGGTTAGGGGCAGAGCCTACGAGCAGTACTTC. Encoded protein: CASSLVRGRAYEQYF.